This entry lists 24 T cell receptor beta chains sequenced from one sample in a study of OX40 agonist ivuxolimab in advanced cancers. The library was generated by the immunoSEQ multiplex PCR assay. TCRdb provides this immuneACCESS table in a form limited to in-frame rearrangements. Some clones are lacking; in checked studies, under half of them reflect an unresolved V gene, and why the rest are absent is not known. The sample includes 45,000 to 70,000 clones, with about 83% observed a single time. The ten biggest clones cover about 3.1% of the sample. Sequencing used CD4+ or CD8+ T cells sorted from blood, obtained in a trial of the OX40 agonist ivuxolimab. These receptors were obtained from an adult with an advanced solid tumor such as melanoma, head and neck, liver or kidney cancer.

This clone was detected once. The chain combines TRBV5-4 with TRBJ1-1; D unclear. This CDR3 is built from 15 residues. V was shortened by 4 bases and J by 2 bases, with 15 bases between the two germline ends. The germline V gene has CDR1 SGHNT and CDR2 YYREEE (reference sequence). The CDR3 protein is CASSQGRSGNTEAFF. CDR3 nucleotides: TGTGCCAGCAGCCAAGGAAGGAGTGGTAACACTGAAGCTTTCTTT.

V and J are TRBV11-3 and TRBJ2-1, with D tentatively TRBD1 (6 bases). There are 15 residues in the CDR3. Germline lookup yields CDR1 SGHNT and CDR2 YENEEA. V dropped 5 bases and J dropped 6 bases, with 17 bases sitting between them. The CDR3 here is CASSPGQIKTNEQFF. In DNA, the CDR3 is TGTGCCAGCAGCCCCGGACAGATAAAGACCAATGAGCAGTTCTTC.

This sequence joins TRBV6-5 and TRBJ1-1, with TRBD1 matching over 8 bases. V lost 5 bases, J lost 4 bases, and 9 bases stayed unmatched. Germline V gene sequence: CDR1 MNHEY, CDR2 SVGAGI. The CDR3 is 15 residues long. The CDR3 DNA sequence: TGTGCCAGCAGTGGAAGGACAGGGAGTCGCACTGAAGCTTTCTTT. Its translation: CASSGRTGSRTEAFF.

This clone appeared once. The rearrangement uses TRBV7-9 and TRBJ2-7; D is possibly TRBD2 (6 bases). V lost 0 bases and J 0 bases, leaving 12 bases between the germline ends. CDR3 size: 16 residues. CDR1 is SEHNR, CDR2 FQNEAQ, per germline (reference sequence). The CDR3 sequence: CASSLASGGGSYEQYF. The CDR3 coding sequence is TGTGCCAGCAGCTTAGCGTCCGGGGGTGGCTCCTACGAGCAGTACTTC.

This clone is a singleton in its sample. This CDR3 is CAWNPTLSRGDTEAFF. The CDR3 DNA sequence: TGTGCCTGGAACCCGACCCTGAGCAGGGGGGACACTGAAGCTTTCTTT. The chain is built from TRBV30 and TRBJ1-1; TRBD1 agrees at 7 bases. V lost 4 bases, J lost 3 bases, and 14 bases stayed unmatched. The germline CDR1 and CDR2 sequences are GTSNPN and SVGIG (reference sequence). The CDR3 has 16 amino acids.

V is TRBV7-2 and J is TRBJ2-1, with 7 bases fitting TRBD1. CDR1 SGHTA and CDR2 FQGNSA come from the germline V gene. This CDR3 is 14 amino acids long. V gave up 3 bases and J gave up 2 bases; unmatched junction bases: 1. CDR3 DNA: TGTGCCAGCAGCTTGGGACAGCCCTACAATGAGCAGTTCTTC. Protein sequence: CASSLGQPYNEQFF.

The rearrangement uses TRBV7-9 and TRBJ2-1, with TRBD1 matching over 9 bases. Germline trimming cut 1 base from V and 5 bases from J; bases unmatched to any gene: 3. This CDR3 comprises 15 residues. Per germline, CDR1 SEHNR and CDR2 FQNEAQ (reference sequence). CDR3 amino acids: CASSLGDRAHNEQFF. The CDR3 nucleotides read TGTGCCAGCAGCTTAGGGGACAGGGCCCACAATGAGCAGTTCTTC. Full variable domain (missing parts from reference TRBV7-9 and TRBJ2-1): DTGVSQNPRHKITKRGQNVTFRCDPISEHNRLYWYRQTLGQGPEFLTYFQNEAQLEKSRLLSDRFSAERPKGSFSTLEIQRTEQGDSAMYLCASSLGDRAHNEQFFGPGTRLTVL.

This rearrangement joins TRBV1 to TRBJ2-2; TRBD2 is taken as the D call from the table, unchecked against the DNA. TRBV1 is a pseudogene locus. The CDR3 extends over 16 amino acids. CDR3 loop: CTSSQRSGSITGELFF. The CDR3, as DNA: TGCACCAGCAGCCAGCGTAGCGGGAGCATCACCGGGGAGCTGTTTTTT.

This clone was seen more than once but under ten times. The CDR3 DNA follows: TGTGCCAGCAGCTCTCCCCAGAACCCCCGGACCGCTAGGGACACAGATACGCAGTATTTT. It translates to CASSSPQNPRTARDTDTQYF. This chain connects TRBV13 to TRBJ2-3, with D unresolved. Trimming pared 4 bases from V and 2 bases from J, leaving 28 bases between. CDR1 is PRHDT, CDR2 FYEKMQ, per germline (reference sequence). This CDR3 has 20 amino acids.

V and J are TRBV5-6 and TRBJ1-6; 7 bases fit TRBD1. V lost 4 bases and J lost 6; bases outside the gene matches: 4. Germline V lookup: CDR1 SGHDT, CDR2 YYEEEE. The CDR3 loop spans 14 amino acids. The CDR3 region has the DNA TGTGCCAGCAGCCGCCGGGACAGTAATTCACCCCTCCACTTT. It specifies CASSRRDSNSPLHF. Based on the CDR3 plus reference TRBV5-6 and TRBJ1-6, the full variable domain is DAGVTQSPTHLIKTRGQQVTLRCSPKSGHDTVSWYQQALGQGPQFIFQYYEEEERQRGNFPDRFSGHQFPNYSSELNVNALLLGDSALYLCASSRRDSNSPLHFGNGTRLTVT.

The chain joins TRBV4-1 to TRBJ2-5, with D maybe TRBD1 (6 bases). This CDR3 comprises 14 residues. Germline-derived CDR1 and CDR2 are MGHRA and YSYEKL. Trimming took off 0 bases at V and 3 bases at J, with 8 bases between the two ends. Written as DNA, the CDR3 is TGCGCCAGCAGCCAAGATTGGACAGAAGAGACCCAGTACTTC. The encoded protein is CASSQDWTEETQYF.

The DNA of the CDR3 is TGTGCCAGCCTCCTCAGCGTAGGGGGCAAACCCCTCCACTTT. Amino acid sequence: CASLLSVGGKPLHF. The chain employs TRBV6-1 and TRBJ1-6; 7 bases agree with TRBD1. J lost 12 bases, V lost 8 bases, and 13 bases had no gene match. Germline loops: CDR1 MNHNS, CDR2 SASEGT. The CDR3 is 14 amino acids.

Concerning this clone: The same CDR3 is also encoded by other DNA sequences in this sample. This chain joins TRBV5-1 and TRBJ1-1; unclear D gene. The CDR3 extends over 13 amino acids. The germline gives CDR1 SGHRS, CDR2 YFSETQ. The germline V and J ends were trimmed by 4 bases and 2 bases, with 9 bases remaining between them. The CDR3 sequence is CASSRSDNTEAFF. Written as DNA, the CDR3 is TGCGCCAGCAGCAGGTCAGATAACACTGAAGCTTTCTTT. Filled out from reference TRBV5-1 and TRBJ1-1, the complete variable domain reads KAGVTQTPRYLIKTRGQQVTLSCSPISGHRSVSWYQQTPGQGLQFLFEYFSETQRNKGNFPGRFSGRQFSNSRSEMNVSTLELGDSALYLCASSRSDNTEAFFGQGTRLTVV.

This chain joins TRBV2 and TRBJ1-6; tentative D call: TRBD1 (6 bases). The CDR3 is 16 amino acids. Germline V gene sequence: CDR1 SNHLY, CDR2 FYNNEI. With 4 bases removed from V and 6 bases from J, the gap between germline ends came to 16 bases. The CDR3 spells CASSASGQTSNSPLHF. Here the CDR3 DNA reads TGTGCCAGCAGTGCCTCTGGACAGACATCTAATTCACCCCTCCACTTT.

The rearrangement joins TRBV6-5 to TRBJ1-1; D is unclear. V lost 7 bases, J lost 1 base, and 16 bases lay in between. This CDR3 is 15 amino acids long. Germline CDR1 is MNHEY and CDR2 is SVGAGI. The CDR3 DNA reads TGTGCCAGCACCTCAAAGCAGCCGGGGAACACTGAAGCTTTCTTT. Translating gives CASTSKQPGNTEAFF.

The V and J genes are TRBV4-1 and TRBJ2-7; TRBD2 agrees at 9 bases. The CDR3 sequence is 18 residues long. From germline, CDR1 is MGHRA and CDR2 YSYEKL. The V and J ends lost 0 bases and 4 bases, in that order; junction bases with no gene match: 13. The CDR3 sequence is CASSQDRKTSGRGYEQYF. For the CDR3, the DNA is TGCGCCAGCAGCCAAGATCGGAAGACTAGCGGTAGAGGTTACGAGCAGTACTTC.

The V call is TRBV18, the J call TRBJ2-5; D unclear. Germline loops: CDR1 KGHSH, CDR2 LQKENI. Trimming cost V 3 bases and J 4 bases, with 15 bases left between them. The CDR3 loop spans 15 amino acids. CDR3 in amino acids: CASSPPADGGETQYF. CDR3 DNA sequence: TGTGCCAGCTCACCTCCTGCTGACGGTGGAGAGACCCAGTACTTC.

The chain employs TRBV2 and TRBJ1-1, with D possibly matching TRBD1 (6 bases). V lost 6 bases, J lost 2 bases, and 10 bases lay in between. From germline, CDR1 is SNHLY and CDR2 FYNNEI. CDR3 size: 13 residues. The CDR3 protein is CASRMDSNTEAFF. The CDR3, as DNA: TGTGCCAGCAGGATGGACAGTAACACTGAAGCTTTCTTT.

The rearrangement links TRBV18 to TRBJ1-5; possible D gene TRBD1, 5 bases. CDR1 and CDR2 (germline): KGHSH, LQKENI. The CDR3 contains 16 residues. Deletions cut 4 bases from V and 4 bases from J, with 17 bases between. Written as DNA, the CDR3 is TGTGCCAGCTCACGGGAGGCACGGGGGGTTAATCAGCCCCAGCATTTT. As protein: CASSREARGVNQPQHF. Full variable domain (missing parts from reference TRBV18 and TRBJ1-5): NAGVMQNPRHLVRRRGQEARLRCSPMKGHSHVYWYRQLPEEGLKFMVYLQKENIIDESGMPKERFSAEFPKEGPSILRIQQVVRGDSAAYFCASSREARGVNQPQHFGDGTRLSIL.

DNA for the CDR3: TGCGCCAGCAGCCAAGAAGGCTTACAGGACAGGGGAATAGATACGCAGTATTTT. Amino acid sequence: CASSQEGLQDRGIDTQYF. The chain is built from TRBV4-1 and TRBJ2-3, with 9 bases identical to TRBD1. Germline CDR1 reads MGHRA; CDR2 reads YSYEKL. With 0 bases clipped from V and 5 bases from J, the junction kept 12 bases outside the gene matches. The length of the CDR3 is 18 residues.

The rearrangement joins TRBV19 to TRBJ2-3, with D possibly being TRBD1 (6 bases). Trimming removed 1 base at V and 4 bases at J, with 12 bases between. Germline values: CDR1 LNHDA, CDR2 SQIVND (reference sequence). This CDR3 has 15 amino acids. CDR3 sequence (DNA): TGTGCCAGTAGTATAGTGCAGGGGATGGCAGATACGCAGTATTTT. It is translated as CASSIVQGMADTQYF.

The chain recombines TRBV6-5 with TRBJ1-1, with D maybe TRBD1 (6 bases). V lost 0 bases and J lost 3, with 11 bases in between. This CDR3 has 15 residues. CDR1 MNHEY and CDR2 SVGAGI come from the germline V gene. CDR3 DNA: TGTGCCAGCAGTTACTCTGGGGGCGCGGACACTGAAGCTTTCTTT. Amino acid sequence: CASSYSGGADTEAFF.

V gene TRBV11-2 combines with J gene TRBJ2-7, with TRBD2 matching over 8 bases. V lost 0 bases and J lost 4; bases outside the gene matches: 8. Germline V CDR1 and CDR2: SGHAT, FQNNGV. The CDR3 spans 16 residues. The CDR3, as DNA: TGTGCCAGCAGCTTAGATCCGACGGGAGGGTCTTACGAGCAGTACTTC. Protein: CASSLDPTGGSYEQYF.

The chain is built from TRBV6-6 and TRBJ2-3; no clear D gene. CDR3 length: 14 residues. The germline CDR1 and CDR2 sequences are MNHNY and SVGAGI (reference sequence). V was clipped by 5 bases and J by 6 bases, with 15 bases between them. The CDR3 DNA is TGTGCCAGCAGTCCCTGGACCACCCTGGATACGCAGTATTTT. Translated, it gives CASSPWTTLDTQYF.